This section outlines one TCR beta chain sequence together with its context. These data belong to a study of blood T cell repertoires in COVID-19. The overall study: Both acute and convalescent COVID-19 samples were obtained from the United States, Italy and Spain. Sample material is recorded as cDNA or gDNA derived from T cells, B-cell-depleted T cells, or PBMCs.

With 7 bases clipped from V and 5 bases from J, the junction kept 5 bases outside the gene matches. CDR3 length: 12 residues. Germline CDR1 and CDR2: SQVTM and ANQGSEA. Per the authors' pipeline: Estimated nucleated cell counts came from reference gene primer amplification. This table comes from immunoSEQ multiplex PCR, and its TCRdb copy is limited to in-frame clones, with some not included. The D gene and trimming were derived from the DNA, and the V and J assignments and clone size from that table. The repertoire includes 300,000 to 400,000 clones, around 90% of them detected once, and 2.5% to 3.5% sits in the top ten.

This chain joins TRBV29-1 and TRBJ2-1; TRBD1 aligns across 7 bases. The receptor was isolated from a human donor in a cohort sampled during active COVID-19. Sequenced: peripheral blood. CDR3 sequence reads: CSAGTADNEQFF. For the CDR3, the DNA is TGCAGCGCTGGGACAGCCGACAATGAGCAGTTCTTC.